These 5 T cell receptor beta chains were sequenced from one sample in a study of regulatory T cells in long-lasting Graves disease. The time point here: newly diagnosed GD, antithyroid drugs for less than 3 months. Researchers made the TCR library from RNA that was extracted from PBMCs. Building of the TCR beta libraries involved iRepertoire HTBI primers and Arm-PCR of CDR3 regions. TCRdb reanalysed the multiplex PCR reads using MiXCR and keeps one entry per CDR3 protein. The repertoire holds about 220,000 distinct CDR3 sequences, with roughly 18% as singletons. These sequences were also reported in another study, on T cells in Graves' hyperthyroidism and ophthalmopathy.

The source material was peripheral blood mononuclear cells (PBMCs), sampled at new diagnosis, from a patient treated with antithyroid drugs. Receptors were obtained from a woman aged 25 to 39 with Graves disease.

This clonotype was detected ten times or more. This chain joins TRBV27 and TRBJ1-4; 9 bases are shared with TRBD1. CDR1 and CDR2 (germline): MNHEY, SMNVEV (reference sequence). Trimming at V came to 6 bases and at J to 9 bases, leaving 11 bases not matched to a gene. The CDR3 contains 15 residues. CDR3 nucleotide sequence: TGTGCCAGCAGACCTCCGGGACAGGGCCTAAAAAAACTGTTTTTT. Protein product: CASRPPGQGLKKLFF.

The chain couples TRBV30 to TRBJ1-5, with D uncertain. This CDR3 contains 13 residues. Germline lookup yields CDR1 GTSNPN and CDR2 SVGIG (reference sequence). V shed 5 bases and J shed 2 bases, with 10 bases lying between them. CDR3 DNA sequence: TGTGCCTGGGGGAAGAATGGCAATCAGCCCCAGCATTTT. This encodes CAWGKNGNQPQHF.

This clonotype was found many times. The chain employs TRBV28 and TRBJ1-1; D remains unclear. This CDR3 contains 14 residues. CDR1 MDHEN and CDR2 SYDVKM come from the germline V gene. Trimming removed 5 bases at V and 6 bases at J, with 16 bases between. The DNA for the CDR3 is TGTGCCAGCAGTCCCCCCTTGGGAGTCTCTGAAGCTTTCTTT. Encoded protein: CASSPPLGVSEAFF. Complete variable domain (other parts from reference TRBV28 and TRBJ1-1): DVKVTQSSRYLVKRTGEKVFLECVQDMDHENMFWYRQDPGLGLRLIYFSYDVKMKEKGDIPEGYSVSREKKERFSLILESASTNQTSMYLCASSPPLGVSEAFFGQGTRLTVV.

This clonotype was counted ten times or more. The chain is built from TRBV2 and TRBJ2-2; 10 bases match TRBD1. This CDR3 is 17 amino acids long. Germline V lookup: CDR1 SNHLY, CDR2 FYNNEI. With V trimmed by 7 bases and J by 2 bases, 10 bases remained unmatched. CDR3 region: CASIDVLTGGNTGELFF. The CDR3 DNA reads TGTGCCAGCATCGACGTCCTGACAGGGGGCAACACCGGGGAGCTGTTTTTT.

This clonotype came up many times. The chain has TRBV20-1 and TRBJ2-3, with 8 bases that match TRBD2. Germline CDR1 and CDR2: DFQATT and SNEGSKA (reference sequence). The CDR3 has 18 amino acids. With V trimmed by 2 bases and J by 0 bases, 13 bases remained unmatched. CDR3 sequence: CSARRVSGGLLSTDTQYF. The CDR3 DNA reads TGCAGTGCTAGAAGGGTCAGCGGGGGCCTACTTAGCACAGATACGCAGTATTTT.